This is a list of T cell receptor beta chains from one sample in a study of T-cell reconstitution after alpha-beta-depleted transplantation in children. TCRdb ran MiXCR on the PCR reads and lists one entry per CDR3 protein. This table has around 450,000 distinct CDR3 sequences, around 15% appearing once. Sample: PBMCs, mostly from graft donor cells, taken 360 days after TCRalphabeta/CD19-depleted stem cell transplant. Receptors were obtained from a boy under two years old who had a stem cell transplant for Wiskott-Aldrich syndrome, so the T cells may come from the graft donor. Both conserved end residues are part of each CDR3. The order of the fields is J gene, D gene, V gene, clone size, CDR3 protein, CDR3 DNA. A D gene is named only where the DNA matches it firmly. Clone sizes are given selectively: once, few, many, or a class where the clone is expanded.

j_gene: TRBJ2-2
d_gene: .
v_gene: TRBV15
abundance: .
CDR3aa: CATSRGWWTATGELFF
CDR3nt: TGTGCCACCAGCAGAGGGTGGTGGACAGCCACCGGGGAGCTGTTTTTT

j_gene: TRBJ1-2
d_gene: TRBD1
v_gene: TRBV5-1
abundance: few
CDR3aa: CASSLDPLTGGYGYTF
CDR3nt: TGCGCCAGCAGCTTGGACCCCCTGACAGGGGGCTATGGCTACACCTTC

j_gene: TRBJ2-7
d_gene: TRBD1
v_gene: TRBV4-1
abundance: few
CDR3aa: CASSQGQGTGAYEQYF
CDR3nt: TGCGCCAGCAGCCAAGGACAAGGGACAGGGGCCTACGAGCAGTACTTC

j_gene: TRBJ2-7
d_gene: TRBD1
v_gene: TRBV5-5
abundance: .
CDR3aa: CTSSPKGQGFSYEQYF
CDR3nt: TGTACCAGCAGCCCGAAGGGACAGGGGTTCTCCTACGAGCAGTACTTC

j_gene: TRBJ2-6
d_gene: .
v_gene: TRBV4-1
abundance: few
CDR3aa: CASRNEGSGANVLTF
CDR3nt: TGCGCCAGCAGAAATGAGGGCTCTGGGGCCAACGTCCTGACTTTC

j_gene: TRBJ2-5
d_gene: .
v_gene: TRBV18
abundance: few
CDR3aa: CASSSDGRRETQYF
CDR3nt: TGTGCCAGCTCATCCGACGGACGCCGAGAGACCCAGTACTTC

j_gene: TRBJ2-5
d_gene: TRBD2
v_gene: TRBV15
abundance: .
CDR3aa: CATSRTPSGSKHRETQYF
CDR3nt: TGTGCCACCAGCAGAACACCTAGCGGGAGTAAGCACCGTGAGACCCAGTACTTC

j_gene: TRBJ2-3
d_gene: .
v_gene: TRBV4-3
abundance: few
CDR3aa: CASSQFPTSPSTDTQYF
CDR3nt: TGCGCCAGCAGCCAATTCCCGACTAGTCCTAGCACAGATACGCAGTATTTT

j_gene: TRBJ1-1
d_gene: TRBD1
v_gene: TRBV28
abundance: .
CDR3aa: CASRQTGGKNTEAFF
CDR3nt: TGTGCCAGCAGACAGACAGGGGGCAAGAACACTGAAGCTTTCTTT

j_gene: TRBJ2-7
d_gene: .
v_gene: TRBV4-1
abundance: many
CDR3aa: CASSQDFGQFSYEQYF
CDR3nt: TGCGCCAGCAGCCAAGATTTCGGACAGTTTTCCTACGAGCAGTACTTC

j_gene: TRBJ2-1
d_gene: TRBD1
v_gene: TRBV27
abundance: .
CDR3aa: CASRAPQGFEQFF
CDR3nt: TGTGCCAGCCGTGCCCCACAGGGGTTTGAGCAGTTCTTC

j_gene: TRBJ1-1
d_gene: TRBD1
v_gene: TRBV10-3
abundance: .
CDR3aa: CAISPTGSDTEAFF
CDR3nt: TGTGCCATCAGCCCGACAGGGAGCGACACTGAAGCTTTCTTT

j_gene: TRBJ1-6
d_gene: .
v_gene: TRBV7-2
abundance: .
CDR3aa: CASSLSDRLNSPLHF
CDR3nt: TGTGCCAGCAGCTTATCTGACAGGCTTAATTCACCCCTCCACTTT

j_gene: TRBJ2-2
d_gene: TRBD2
v_gene: TRBV2
abundance: .
CDR3aa: CASSATGTSGRAGELFF
CDR3nt: TGTGCCAGCAGTGCAACCGGGACTAGCGGGAGGGCCGGGGAGCTGTTTTTT

j_gene: TRBJ2-7
d_gene: .
v_gene: TRBV10-2
abundance: .
CDR3aa: CASSDSPYEQYF
CDR3nt: TGCGCCAGCAGTGACTCCCCCTACGAGCAGTACTTC

j_gene: TRBJ2-2
d_gene: .
v_gene: TRBV5-1
abundance: many
CDR3aa: CASSRGANTGELFF
CDR3nt: TGCGCCAGCAGCCGGGGGGCCAACACCGGGGAGCTGTTTTTT

j_gene: TRBJ2-7
d_gene: TRBD1
v_gene: TRBV20-1
abundance: once
CDR3aa: CSARDPGQGDNEQYF
CDR3nt: TGCAGTGCTAGAGATCCCGGACAGGGGGACAACGAGCAGTACTTC

j_gene: TRBJ2-3
d_gene: .
v_gene: TRBV30
abundance: .
CDR3aa: CAWERGTAGTDTQYF
CDR3nt: TGTGCCTGGGAGAGGGGGACCGCGGGCACAGATACGCAGTATTTT

j_gene: TRBJ2-1
d_gene: .
v_gene: TRBV19
abundance: .
CDR3aa: CASSITGLTHEQFF
CDR3nt: TGTGCCAGTAGTATTACCGGGCTCACCCATGAGCAGTTCTTC

j_gene: TRBJ2-3
d_gene: TRBD2
v_gene: TRBV24-1
abundance: .
CDR3aa: CATSDPSGSSTDTQYF
CDR3nt: TGTGCCACCAGTGACCCTAGCGGGAGTAGCACAGATACGCAGTATTTT

j_gene: TRBJ1-1
d_gene: TRBD1
v_gene: TRBV20-1
abundance: .
CDR3aa: CSARGATGRSDAFF
CDR3nt: TGCAGTGCTAGAGGGGCGACAGGGAGGTCAGACGCTTTCTTT

j_gene: TRBJ2-3
d_gene: TRBD2
v_gene: TRBV12-3/TRBV12-4
abundance: .
CDR3aa: CASSISGPTDTQYF
CDR3nt: TGTGCCAGCAGTATTAGCGGGCCCACAGATACGCAGTATTTT

j_gene: TRBJ1-3
d_gene: .
v_gene: TRBV10-3
abundance: .
CDR3aa: CAITGGGNTIYF
CDR3nt: TGTGCCATCACGGGAGGAGGAAACACCATATATTTT

j_gene: TRBJ2-3
d_gene: TRBD1
v_gene: TRBV29-1
abundance: few
CDR3aa: CSGHRGGTDTQYF
CDR3nt: TGCAGCGGTCACAGGGGGGGCACAGATACGCAGTATTTT

j_gene: TRBJ2-7
d_gene: .
v_gene: TRBV6-1
abundance: .
CDR3aa: CASTSVGGYEQYF
CDR3nt: TGTGCCAGCACGTCGGTCGGAGGCTACGAGCAGTACTTC

j_gene: TRBJ2-1
d_gene: TRBD2
v_gene: TRBV5-1
abundance: .
CDR3aa: CASSYPGLALGDEQFF
CDR3nt: TGCGCCAGCAGCTATCCGGGACTAGCCCTGGGGGATGAGCAGTTCTTC

j_gene: TRBJ2-1
d_gene: TRBD2
v_gene: TRBV11-2
abundance: .
CDR3aa: CASSFFESGLAGSFYNEQFF
CDR3nt: TGTGCCAGCAGCTTTTTCGAGTCGGGCTTAGCGGGGTCGTTCTACAATGAGCAGTTCTTC

j_gene: TRBJ2-7
d_gene: TRBD1
v_gene: TRBV18
abundance: few
CDR3aa: CASSPGRDRGYEQYF
CDR3nt: TGTGCCAGCTCACCCGGTCGGGACAGGGGTTACGAGCAGTACTTC

j_gene: TRBJ2-1
d_gene: .
v_gene: TRBV2
abundance: few
CDR3aa: CASSRRIFPNEQFF
CDR3nt: TGTGCCAGCAGCAGGAGAATCTTCCCCAATGAGCAGTTTTTC

j_gene: TRBJ2-1
d_gene: TRBD1
v_gene: TRBV5-1
abundance: few
CDR3aa: CASSLTPGGYNEQFF
CDR3nt: TGCGCCAGCAGCTTGACACCAGGGGGCTACAATGAGCAGTTCTTC

j_gene: TRBJ2-7
d_gene: TRBD2
v_gene: TRBV30
abundance: .
CDR3aa: CAWPGGIGSYEQYF
CDR3nt: TGTGCCTGGCCCGGGGGGATAGGCTCCTACGAGCAGTACTTC

j_gene: TRBJ1-5
d_gene: .
v_gene: TRBV20-1
abundance: .
CDR3aa: CSASIRYNQPQHF
CDR3nt: TGCAGTGCTAGTATACGTTACAATCAGCCCCAGCATTTT

j_gene: TRBJ2-5
d_gene: .
v_gene: TRBV20-1
abundance: .
CDR3aa: CSARKALGEETQYF
CDR3nt: TGCAGTGCTAGAAAAGCTTTAGGAGAAGAGACCCAGTACTTC

j_gene: TRBJ2-3
d_gene: .
v_gene: TRBV7-9
abundance: few
CDR3aa: CASSLGRSSTDTQYF
CDR3nt: TGTGCCAGCAGCTTAGGCAGGTCTAGCACAGATACGCAGTATTTT

j_gene: TRBJ2-7
d_gene: TRBD1
v_gene: TRBV29-1
abundance: .
CDR3aa: CSVQGAYEQYF
CDR3nt: TGCAGCGTTCAGGGGGCCTACGAGCAGTACTTC

j_gene: TRBJ2-7
d_gene: .
v_gene: TRBV20-1
abundance: few
CDR3aa: CSARDGRAPISEQYF
CDR3nt: TGCAGTGCTAGAGATGGCAGGGCCCCTATTAGCGAGCAGTACTTC

j_gene: TRBJ2-1
d_gene: TRBD1
v_gene: TRBV2
abundance: few
CDR3aa: CASRTGGQEGWHNEQFF
CDR3nt: TGTGCCAGCAGGACAGGGGGCCAGGAGGGATGGCACAATGAGCAGTTCTTC

j_gene: TRBJ2-2
d_gene: .
v_gene: TRBV11-1
abundance: .
CDR3aa: CASSLAGGGLTGELFF
CDR3nt: TGTGCCAGCAGCTTAGCAGGAGGGGGCCTCACCGGGGAGCTGTTTTTT

j_gene: TRBJ1-1
d_gene: TRBD1
v_gene: TRBV28
abundance: .
CDR3aa: CASSWGQSSEAFF
CDR3nt: TGTGCCAGCAGTTGGGGACAGAGTTCCGAAGCTTTCTTT

j_gene: TRBJ2-1
d_gene: .
v_gene: TRBV3-1
abundance: .
CDR3aa: CASSQEIWGDHNEQFF
CDR3nt: TGTGCCAGCAGCCAAGAAATCTGGGGGGACCACAATGAGCAGTTCTTC

j_gene: TRBJ2-2
d_gene: .
v_gene: TRBV5-8
abundance: few
CDR3aa: CASGPGPPRTGELFF
CDR3nt: TGTGCCAGCGGCCCCGGGCCCCCTAGGACCGGGGAGCTGTTTTTT

j_gene: TRBJ2-3
d_gene: .
v_gene: TRBV6-2/TRBV6-3
abundance: .
CDR3aa: CASSYSDLTDTQYF
CDR3nt: TGTGCCAGCAGTTACTCGGACCTCACAGATACGCAGTATTTT

j_gene: TRBJ2-1
d_gene: .
v_gene: TRBV6-2/TRBV6-3
abundance: .
CDR3aa: CASSWGPIGSEQFF
CDR3nt: TGTGCCAGCAGTTGGGGGCCTATAGGGAGTGAGCAGTTCTTC

j_gene: TRBJ2-3
d_gene: TRBD2
v_gene: TRBV5-1
abundance: .
CDR3aa: CASSLVSGAADTQYF
CDR3nt: TGCGCCAGCAGCTTGGTTAGCGGGGCCGCAGATACGCAGTATTTT

j_gene: TRBJ2-7
d_gene: .
v_gene: TRBV4-3
abundance: few
CDR3aa: CASSQVVSSYEQYF
CDR3nt: TGCGCCAGCAGCCAGGTGGTAAGCTCCTACGAGCAGTACTTC

j_gene: TRBJ2-1
d_gene: .
v_gene: TRBV5-4
abundance: few
CDR3aa: CASSLDGINSKKSSYNEQFF
CDR3nt: TGTGCCAGCAGCTTGGATGGTATTAATTCCAAGAAGAGCTCCTACAATGAGCAGTTCTTC

j_gene: TRBJ2-1
d_gene: TRBD2
v_gene: TRBV12-3/TRBV12-4
abundance: .
CDR3aa: CASSSGLAGGRQQFF
CDR3nt: TGTGCCAGCAGTTCTGGACTAGCGGGGGGGCGGCAGCAGTTCTTC

j_gene: TRBJ2-1
d_gene: TRBD1
v_gene: TRBV5-6
abundance: .
CDR3aa: CASRVQGSNEQFF
CDR3nt: TGTGCCAGCAGGGTACAGGGGAGTAATGAGCAGTTCTTC